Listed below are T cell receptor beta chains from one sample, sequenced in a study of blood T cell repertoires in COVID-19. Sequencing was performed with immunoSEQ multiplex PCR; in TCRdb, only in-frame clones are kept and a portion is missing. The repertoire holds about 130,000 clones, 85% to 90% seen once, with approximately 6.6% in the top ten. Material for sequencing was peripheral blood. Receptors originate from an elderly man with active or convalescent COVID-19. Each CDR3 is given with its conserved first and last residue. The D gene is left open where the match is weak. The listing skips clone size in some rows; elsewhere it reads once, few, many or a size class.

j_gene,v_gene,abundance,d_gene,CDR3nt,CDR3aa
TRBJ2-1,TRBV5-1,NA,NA,TGCGCCAGCAGCTTCGGGAGTGGGGCTAACAATGAGCAGTTCTTC,CASSFGSGANNEQFF
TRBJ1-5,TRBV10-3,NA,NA,TGTGCCATCAGTGAGTCCGGGGGTGGGAATCAGCCCCAGCATTTT,CAISESGGGNQPQHF
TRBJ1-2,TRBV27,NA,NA,TGTGCCAGCAGTTTAAGAGGACAATCTACTAACTATGGCTACACCTTC,CASSLRGQSTNYGYTF
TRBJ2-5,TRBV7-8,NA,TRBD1,TGTGCCAGCAGCCGGGACAGGGGGGAAGTGGAGACCCAGTACTTC,CASSRDRGEVETQYF
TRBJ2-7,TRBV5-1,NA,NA,TGCGCCAGCAGCTTCAGGGCATCTTTCTACGAGCAGTACTTC,CASSFRASFYEQYF
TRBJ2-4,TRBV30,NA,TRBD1,TGTGCCTGGAGTATGGACAGGGGAAACATTCAGTACTTC,CAWSMDRGNIQYF
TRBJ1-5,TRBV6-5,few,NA,TGTGCCAGCAGTTACTCCGCCGGGATGCCCCAGCATTTT,CASSYSAGMPQHF
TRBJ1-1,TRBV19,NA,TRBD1,TGTGCCAGTAGTATCGGCCCCCGGACAGGGGGGAACACTGAAGCTTTCTTT,CASSIGPRTGGNTEAFF
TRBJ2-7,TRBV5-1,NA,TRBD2,TGCGCCAGCAGCTTTACCCGGCCGGGACTAGCGGGAGGGAACGAGCAGTACTTC,CASSFTRPGLAGGNEQYF
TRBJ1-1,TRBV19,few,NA,TGTGCCAGTAGTATAAGCGGGCCGGGCGGACAGAACACTGAAGCTTTCTTT,CASSISGPGGQNTEAFF
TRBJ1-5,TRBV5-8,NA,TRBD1,TGTGCCAGCAGCTTAGGACAGGGCGCCTCCCCCCAGCATTTT,CASSLGQGASPQHF
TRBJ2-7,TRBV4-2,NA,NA,TGTGCCAGCAGCCAAGGGGTAGGGACTTCGAGTATCGAGCAGTACTTC,CASSQGVGTSSIEQYF
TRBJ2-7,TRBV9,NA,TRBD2,TGTGCCAGCAGCGCCGGACTAGCGGGTCGTCTCGAGCAGTACTTC,CASSAGLAGRLEQYF
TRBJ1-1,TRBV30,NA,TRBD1,TGTGCCTGGAGTACGGGACAGGGGACTGAAGCTTTCTTT,CAWSTGQGTEAFF
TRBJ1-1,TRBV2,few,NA,TGTGCCAGCAGGCCTGACAGGAGCATGAACACTGAAGCTTTCTTT,CASRPDRSMNTEAFF
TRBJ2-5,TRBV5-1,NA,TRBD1,TGCGCCAGCAGCTTGGCCCCCCCCGGACAGGCCCAAGAGACCCAGTACTTC,CASSLAPPGQAQETQYF
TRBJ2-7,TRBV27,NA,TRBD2,TGTGCCAGCAGTCAAAACCGGTTAGCGGGAGTTTACGAGCAGTACTTC,CASSQNRLAGVYEQYF
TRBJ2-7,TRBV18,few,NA,TGTGCCAGCTCACCATTCGGGAATGTGGGCTACGAGCAGTACTTC,CASSPFGNVGYEQYF
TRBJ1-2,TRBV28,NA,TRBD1,TGTGCCAGCAGTTCCCCGTCGGACAGGGGTCACTATGGCTACACCTTC,CASSSPSDRGHYGYTF
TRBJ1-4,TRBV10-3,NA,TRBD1,TGTGCCACCGGCACAGGGGGCCATGAAAAACTGTTTTTT,CATGTGGHEKLFF
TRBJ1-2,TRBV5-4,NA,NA,TGTGCCAGCAGCTTGGCCGGAGGGTATGGCTACACCTTC,CASSLAGGYGYTF
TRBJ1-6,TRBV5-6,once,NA,TGTGCCAGCCTAAGAGGGGGTGAATATAATTCACCCCTCCACTTT,CASLRGGEYNSPLHF
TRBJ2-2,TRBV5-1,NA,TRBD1,TGCGCCAGCAGCTGGGGACAGGGAAAAACCGGGGAGCTGTTTTTT,CASSWGQGKTGELFF
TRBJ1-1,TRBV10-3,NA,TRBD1,TGTGCCATCAGTGATTGGGGTAAGGGACAGGGGCGCACTGAAGCTTTCTTT,CAISDWGKGQGRTEAFF
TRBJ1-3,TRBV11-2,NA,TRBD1,TGTGCCAGCAGCTTAGGAGGGGGCGTAAACACCATATATTTT,CASSLGGGVNTIYF
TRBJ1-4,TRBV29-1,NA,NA,TGCAGCGCACAATCGACAGGTGAAAAACTGTTTTTT,CSAQSTGEKLFF
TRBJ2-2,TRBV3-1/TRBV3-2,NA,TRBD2,TGTGCCAGCAGCCAAGGAGCGGGGGCCGGGGAGCTGTTTTTT,CASSQGAGAGELFF